This section outlines one TCR beta chain sequence together with its context. Original analysis: Counts of nucleated cells, estimated from reference gene primer amplification, were obtained. Assay used: immunoSEQ multiplex PCR; TCRdb lists only in-frame clones, some missing. V, J and clone size reflect that table, while D and trimming were determined from the DNA. This table holds tens of thousands of clones, approximately 90% found once. Germline assignment: CDR1 PRHDT and CDR2 FYEKMQ (reference sequence). The CDR3 is made up of 15 amino acids. Trimming took 4 bases from V and 6 from J, leaving 18 bases between them. The sample belongs to a study of blood T cell repertoires in COVID-19. Study information: The United States, Italy and Spain were the sources of the acute and convalescent COVID-19 samples. PBMCs, B-cell-depleted T cells, or T cells provided the cDNA or gDNA that made up the material.

The receptor was derived from a woman aged 70-85 years with acute or convalescent COVID-19. The rearrangement links TRBV13 to TRBJ1-2; D gene ambiguous. What was sequenced was peripheral blood. CDR3 loop: CASSSVEPLPHGYTF. In DNA, the CDR3 is TGTGCCAGCAGCTCCGTGGAGCCCTTGCCCCATGGCTACACCTTC.